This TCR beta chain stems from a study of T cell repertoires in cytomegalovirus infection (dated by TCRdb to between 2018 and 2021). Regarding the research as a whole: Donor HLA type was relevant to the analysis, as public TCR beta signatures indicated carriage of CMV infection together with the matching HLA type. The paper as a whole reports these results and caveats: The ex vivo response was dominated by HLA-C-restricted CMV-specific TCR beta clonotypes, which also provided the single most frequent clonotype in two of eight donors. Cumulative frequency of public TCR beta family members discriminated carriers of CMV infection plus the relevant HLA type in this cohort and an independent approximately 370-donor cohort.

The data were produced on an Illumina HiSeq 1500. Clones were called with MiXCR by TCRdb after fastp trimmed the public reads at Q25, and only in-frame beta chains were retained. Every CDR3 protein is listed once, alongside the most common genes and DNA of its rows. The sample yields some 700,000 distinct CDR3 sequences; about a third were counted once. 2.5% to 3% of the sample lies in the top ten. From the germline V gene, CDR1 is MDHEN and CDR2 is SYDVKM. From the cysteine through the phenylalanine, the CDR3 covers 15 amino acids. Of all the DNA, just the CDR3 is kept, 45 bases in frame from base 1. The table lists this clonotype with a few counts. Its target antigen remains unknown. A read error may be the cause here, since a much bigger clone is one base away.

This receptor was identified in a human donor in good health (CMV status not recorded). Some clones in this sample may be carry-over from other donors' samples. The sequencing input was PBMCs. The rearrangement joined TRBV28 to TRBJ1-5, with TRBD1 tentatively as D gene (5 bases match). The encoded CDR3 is CASILPGIDNQPQHF. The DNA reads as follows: TGTGCCAGCATTTTACCAGGGATAGACAATCAGCCCCAGCATTTT.